This entry concerns a single T cell receptor (beta chain). Its antigen remains unidentified. At the DNA level, this CDR3 is encoded by other sequences in the same sample as well. The data belong to a study of beta chain features in type 1 diabetes. The V gene lost 1 base and the J gene lost 0 bases, with 5 bases spanning the gap. Germline V gene data show CDR1 as SGHDT and CDR2 as YYEEEE. The CDR3 spans 13 residues. CD4+ cells of the naive, central memory, regulatory and stem cell-like memory types were sorted via CD45RO/CCR7/CD25/CD127/CD95/CD27. Study observations and caveats: When Type 1 diabetes patients were examined, their TCRB CDR3s proved moderately but significantly shorter in all four CD4+ subsets. More deletions and fewer insertions at VDJ junctions were found in patients with type 1 diabetes.

The isolated RNA, all of it, was reverse transcribed, so expressed TCRB transcripts were what got sequenced. Clones were sequenced by immunoSEQ multiplex PCR, and TCRdb holds only the in-frame ones, with some missing. Here the sample spans some 640,000 clones, roughly 13% being singletons. This clonotype originated in a man aged 18-30 years with type 1 diabetes. This rearrangement joins TRBV5-6 to TRBJ2-7; D not certain. The material sequenced was naive CD4+ T cells from blood. Written as DNA, the CDR3 is TGTGCCAGCAGCTTGAGAGGCTCCTACGAGCAGTACTTC. This gives the protein CASSLRGSYEQYF.